The clone carrying this T cell receptor (beta chain) occurred a few times. Given a far larger clone just one base away, this is likely a sequencing read error. The same CDR3 is also encoded by other DNA sequences in this sample. The CDR3 covers 12 residues. Germline V gives CDR1 SQVTM, CDR2 ANQGSEA. This sample was taken from a study of shared clonotypes between healthy human individuals. Unsorted samples, those not sorted, used approximately 100 million PBMCs for genomic DNA. Evenly divided among several immunoSEQ plates was the genomic DNA of each subset. Around 30,000 T cell genomes, or around 290 ng DNA, went into replicate PCRs of unsorted PBMC. Unsorted PBMCs provided DNA that was sequenced on ten immunoSEQ deep assay plates. Profiling relied on immunoSEQ multiplex PCR, and the TCRdb table lists in-frame clones only, not all of them. The sample has around 440,000 clones; around 77% are singletons.

Source material: PBMCs. The chain employs TRBV29-1 and TRBJ2-7, with TRBD2 identical over 8 bases. This receptor was obtained from a woman aged 35 to 49 in good health. Some clones in this sample may be carry-over from other donors' samples. The CDR3 DNA sequence: TGCAGCGCGGGGGGGCTACACGACGAGCAGTACTTT. Translated, it gives CSAGGLHDEQYF.